The 15 T cell receptor beta chains given below trace back to one sample, sequenced in a study of cytomegalovirus exposure and HLA in healthy donors. Profiled with immunoSEQ multiplex PCR; TCRdb holds only in-frame clones, not every one. There are tens of thousands of clones in the sample; around 94% occur only once, and roughly 3% lies in the top ten. Sequencing input: PBMCs. The source of these receptors is a woman in her late teens or twenties in good health and CMV-seropositive.

This clone qualifies as medium-sized (0.01 to 0.1%). This chain connects TRBV28 to TRBJ1-4; 11 bases map to TRBD1. With V trimmed by 5 bases and J by 10 bases, 0 bases remained unmatched. Germline CDR1 MDHEN, CDR2 SYDVKM. This CDR3 comprises 12 residues. The CDR3 DNA reads as TGTGCCAGCAGTGGACAGGGGGCAAAACTGTTTTTT. Translated: CASSGQGAKLFF.

The chain is built from TRBV5-4 and TRBJ2-5; possible D gene TRBD2, 5 bases. The CDR3 loop spans 13 amino acids. V was cut by 7 bases and J by 7 bases, with 17 bases left in between. Germline V gene data show CDR1 as SGHNT and CDR2 as YYREEE (reference sequence). The CDR3 loop is CASGKLGPGTQYF. The CDR3 DNA follows: TGTGCCAGCGGTAAACTAGGACCGGGGACCCAGTACTTC.

The chain joins TRBV27 to TRBJ2-3; D is ambiguous. V was trimmed by 0 bases and J by 4 bases, leaving 11 bases between them. The CDR3 is 15 amino acids. The germline V gene encodes CDR1 MNHEY and CDR2 SMNVEV (reference sequence). Here the CDR3 reads CASSLSPASPDTQYF. DNA for the CDR3: TGTGCCAGCAGTTTATCACCGGCTAGTCCAGATACGCAGTATTTT.

This sequence joins TRBV6-5 and TRBJ2-3, with 8 bases fitting TRBD2. The CDR3 is 16 residues long. CDR1 is MNHEY and CDR2 is SVGAGI in the germline V gene. The trim removed 2 bases at V and 4 bases at J, leaving 8 bases unmatched. CDR3 loop: CASSYRTSNHPDTQYF. In DNA form, the CDR3 reads TGTGCCAGCAGTTACCGGACTAGCAATCATCCAGATACGCAGTATTTT.

The chain is built from TRBV6-1 and TRBJ1-4, with D maybe TRBD1 (6 bases). This CDR3 spans 14 amino acids. V gave up 5 bases and J gave up 5 bases, with 12 bases separating them. Germline V gene lookup returns CDR1 MNHNS and CDR2 SASEGT. CDR3 nucleotides: TGTGCCAGCAGTTGGACAGCCCTGAATGAAAAACTGTTTTTT. Translating it yields CASSWTALNEKLFF.

This chain joins TRBV7-3 and TRBJ2-7; 7 bases are a match to TRBD1. Losses at the gene ends were 5 bases for V and 6 bases for J; bases not matched to a gene: 7. This CDR3 has 13 residues. Looked up from germline, CDR1 is SGHTA and CDR2 is FQGTGA. The CDR3 DNA sequence: TGTGCCAGCAGCGCCGACAGGGTTGGCGAGCAGTACTTC. Its protein product is CASSADRVGEQYF.

The rearrangement links TRBV4-2 to TRBJ2-4; 11 positions match TRBD2. Per germline, CDR1 LGHNA and CDR2 YNFKEQ. The CDR3 sequence is 15 residues long. V shed 6 bases, J shed 1 base, and the junction held 2 bases outside the gene matches. In DNA form, the CDR3 reads TGTGCCAGCAGTCCTAGCGGGGGGGCCAAAAACATTCAGTACTTC. Translating gives CASSPSGGAKNIQYF.

The V and J genes are TRBV27 and TRBJ2-3, with D possibly TRBD1 on 6 matching bases. Deletions cut 2 bases from V and 4 bases from J, with 13 bases between. The germline gives CDR1 MNHEY, CDR2 SMNVEV (reference sequence). The CDR3 runs 15 residues. This chain's CDR3 is CASSLSGGGPDTQYF. The CDR3 DNA is TGTGCCAGCAGTTTAAGTGGGGGCGGCCCAGATACGCAGTATTTT.

The chain couples TRBV5-1 to TRBJ2-7; TRBD2 matches at 13 bases. The CDR3 has 16 residues. V was pared by 0 bases and J by 2 bases, with 2 bases of the junction left unmatched. Germline assignment: CDR1 SGHRS and CDR2 YFSETQ. The CDR3 bases are TGCGCCAGCAGCTTGGGACTAGCGGGAGGCCCCTACGAGCAGTACTTC. Encoded protein: CASSLGLAGGPYEQYF.

This chain links TRBV6-5 with TRBJ2-5; 7 bases are a match to TRBD1. Unmatched junction bases numbered 4, after V lost 4 bases and J lost 5 bases. Germline CDR1 and CDR2: MNHEY and SVGAGI. The CDR3 runs 13 residues. Written as DNA, the CDR3 is TGTGCCAGCAGTTTAGCCAGGGGGGAGACCCAGTACTTC. Translation gives CASSLARGETQYF.

The chain recombines TRBV28 with TRBJ1-1; TRBD1 aligns across 7 bases. The CDR3 spans 18 residues. With 7 bases clipped from V and 0 bases from J, the junction kept 17 bases outside the gene matches. CDR1 MDHEN and CDR2 SYDVKM come from the germline V gene. This chain's CDR3 is CASTTQLRQGSMNTEAFF. CDR3 sequence (DNA): TGTGCCAGCACCACCCAACTGCGACAGGGAAGCATGAACACTGAAGCTTTCTTT.

The chain has TRBV6-1 and TRBJ1-2; TRBD1 agrees at 7 bases. CDR3 size: 13 residues. The J segment lost 4 bases and the V segment lost 3 bases, leaving 2 bases of the junction unmatched. In germline, CDR1 is MNHNS, CDR2 SASEGT. The CDR3 DNA follows: TGTGCCAGCAGTGATTACAGGGGCTATGGCTACACCTTC. Translating gives CASSDYRGYGYTF.

CDR3 amino acids: CASTPWGGNQPQHF. The DNA of the CDR3 is TGTGCCAGCACCCCATGGGGAGGAAATCAGCCCCAGCATTTT. The chain carries TRBV7-2 and TRBJ1-5; D not resolved. Germline V gene lookup returns CDR1 SGHTA and CDR2 FQGNSA. The CDR3 sequence is 14 residues long. Trimming left V 7 bases short and J 4 bases short, with 14 bases between.

The chain uses TRBV6-1 and TRBJ1-6; the D gene is possibly TRBD1 (5 bases). V was clipped by 0 bases and J by 7 bases, with 19 bases between them. Germline-derived CDR1 and CDR2 are MNHNS and SASEGT. The CDR3 sequence is 18 residues long. CDR3 DNA sequence: TGTGCCAGCAGTGAAGCGGTTGAAAGGGGAAGGCAAAATTCACCCCTCCACTTT. Its protein is CASSEAVERGRQNSPLHF.

This chain joins TRBV5-1 and TRBJ2-5; TRBD2 matches at 12 bases. CDR3 length: 15 residues. V lost 4 bases and J lost 6; bases outside the gene matches: 7. Germline assignment: CDR1 SGHRS and CDR2 YFSETQ. CDR3 DNA sequence: TGCGCCAGCAGCCACGAGACTAGCGGGGGAAAGACCCAGTACTTC. Translated: CASSHETSGGKTQYF.